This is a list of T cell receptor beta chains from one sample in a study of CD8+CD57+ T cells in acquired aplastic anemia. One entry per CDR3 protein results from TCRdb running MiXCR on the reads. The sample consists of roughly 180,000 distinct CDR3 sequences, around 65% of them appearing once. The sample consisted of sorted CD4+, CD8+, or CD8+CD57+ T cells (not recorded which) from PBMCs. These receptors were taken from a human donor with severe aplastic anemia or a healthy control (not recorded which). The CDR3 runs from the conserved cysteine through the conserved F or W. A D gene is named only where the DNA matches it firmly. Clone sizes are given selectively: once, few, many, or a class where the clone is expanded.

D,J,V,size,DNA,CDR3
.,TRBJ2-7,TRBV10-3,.,TGTGCCATCAGCGAGGTACAGCTCTCCCCCTTCGAGCAGTACTTC,CAISEVQLSPFEQYF
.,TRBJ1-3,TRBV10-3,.,TGTGCCATCAGTCCAGGGGACCCTGGAAACACCATATATTTT,CAISPGDPGNTIYF
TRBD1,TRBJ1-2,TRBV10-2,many,TGCGCCAGCAGGGATGGGACAGGGATTTATGGCTACACCTTC,CASRDGTGIYGYTF
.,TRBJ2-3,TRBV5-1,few,TGCGCCAGCAGCCTAAGGGGATTAGGCGGCACAGATACGCAGTATTTT,CASSLRGLGGTDTQYF
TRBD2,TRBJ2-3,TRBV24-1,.,TGTGCCACCAGTGACAAAAGCGGGGGCCGCACAGATACGCAGTATTTT,CATSDKSGGRTDTQYF
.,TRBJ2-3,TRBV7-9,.,TGTGCCAGCAGCCGCTTAGGGGATAACACAGATACGCAGTATTTT,CASSRLGDNTDTQYF
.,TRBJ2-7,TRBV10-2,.,TGCGCCAGCATAGGGGGGGGCGTTGGGCAGTACTTC,CASIGGGVGQYF
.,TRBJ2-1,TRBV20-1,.,TGCAGTGCTAGAGCTCAGGGTGTTGAGCAGTTCTTC,CSARAQGVEQFF
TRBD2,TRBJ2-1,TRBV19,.,TGTGCCAGTAGTGAGCTAGCGGGGGGCAACAATGAGCAGTTCTTC,CASSELAGGNNEQFF
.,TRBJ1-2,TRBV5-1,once,TGCGCCAGCAGTAGCAGAGGGGTGAAAGGCGGCTACACCTTC,CASSSRGVKGGYTF
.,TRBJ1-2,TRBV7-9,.,TGTGCCAGCAGCTTAGGGCAGTTTAACTATGGCTACACCTTC,CASSLGQFNYGYTF
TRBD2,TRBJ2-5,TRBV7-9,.,TGTGCCAGCAGCAGAGCGGGGGAGGAAGAGACCCAGTACTTC,CASSRAGEEETQYF
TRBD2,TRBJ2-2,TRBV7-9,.,TGTGCCAGCAGCCCCGCGGGGGGAGCGGGGAACACCGGGGAGCTGTTTTTT,CASSPAGGAGNTGELFF
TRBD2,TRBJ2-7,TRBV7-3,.,TGTGCCAGCACCGAGTGGTCCCGCCCTAGCGGGAGAGGTGAGTACGAGCAGTACTTC,CASTEWSRPSGRGEYEQYF
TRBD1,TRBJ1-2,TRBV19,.,TGTGCCGGTAGTCCGACAGGGGGCGCGGAGGGCTACACCTTC,CAGSPTGGAEGYTF
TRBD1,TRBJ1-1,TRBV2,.,TGTGCCAGCAGGAGGTCTCGGGGGACAGGGGACACTGAAGCTTTCTTT,CASRRSRGTGDTEAFF
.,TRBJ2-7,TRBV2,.,TGTGCCACCAGTGAGGCAGGGTCTATTTCCTACGAGCAGTACTTC,CATSEAGSISYEQYF
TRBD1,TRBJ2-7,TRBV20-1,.,TGCAGTGCTAGCCGGGACAGTGGCTACGAGCAGTACTTC,CSASRDSGYEQYF
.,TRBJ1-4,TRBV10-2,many,TGCGCCAGCAGTCCCCCAGCAAATGAAAAACTGTTTTTT,CASSPPANEKLFF